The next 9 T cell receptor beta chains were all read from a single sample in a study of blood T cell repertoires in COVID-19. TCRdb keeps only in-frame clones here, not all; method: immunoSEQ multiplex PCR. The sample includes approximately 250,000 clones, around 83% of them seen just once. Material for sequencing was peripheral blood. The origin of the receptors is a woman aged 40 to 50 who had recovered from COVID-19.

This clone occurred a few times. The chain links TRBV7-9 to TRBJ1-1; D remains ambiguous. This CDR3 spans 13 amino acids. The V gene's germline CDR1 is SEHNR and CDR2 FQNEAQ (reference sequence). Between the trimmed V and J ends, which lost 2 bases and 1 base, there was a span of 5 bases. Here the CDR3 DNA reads TGTGCCAGCAGCTTATCAGGGAACACTGAAGCTTTCTTT. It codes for CASSLSGNTEAFF.

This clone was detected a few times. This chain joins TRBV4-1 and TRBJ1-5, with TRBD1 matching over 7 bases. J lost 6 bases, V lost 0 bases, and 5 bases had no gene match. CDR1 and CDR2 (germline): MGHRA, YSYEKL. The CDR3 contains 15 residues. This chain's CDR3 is CASSQETGFGQPQHF. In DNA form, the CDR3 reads TGCGCCAGCAGCCAAGAGACAGGGTTTGGTCAGCCCCAGCATTTT.

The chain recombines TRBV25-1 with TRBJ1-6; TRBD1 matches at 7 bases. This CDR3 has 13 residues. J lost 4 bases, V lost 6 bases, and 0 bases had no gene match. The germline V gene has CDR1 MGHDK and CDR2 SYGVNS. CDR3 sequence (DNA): TGTGCCAGCAGGGGACAGTATAATTCACCCCTCCACTTT. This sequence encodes CASRGQYNSPLHF. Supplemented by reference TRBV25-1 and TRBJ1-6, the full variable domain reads EADIYQTPRYLVIGTGKKITLECSQTMGHDKMYWYQQDPGMELHLIHYSYGVNSTEKGDLSSESTVSRIRTEHFPLTLESARPSHTSQYLCASRGQYNSPLHFGNGTRLTVT.

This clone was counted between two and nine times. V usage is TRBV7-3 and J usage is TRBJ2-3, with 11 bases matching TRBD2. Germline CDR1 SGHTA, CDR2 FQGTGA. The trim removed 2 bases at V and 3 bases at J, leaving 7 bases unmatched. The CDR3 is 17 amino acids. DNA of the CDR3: TGTGCCAGCAGCTTATCGGTAGCGGGGGGGCTAACAGATACGCAGTATTTT. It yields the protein CASSLSVAGGLTDTQYF. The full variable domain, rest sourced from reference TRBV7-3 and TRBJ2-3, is GAGVSQTPSNKVTEKGKYVELRCDPISGHTALYWYRQSLGQGPEFLIYFQGTGAADDSGLPNDRFFAVRPEGSVSTLKIQRTERGDSAVYLCASSLSVAGGLTDTQYFGPGTRLTVL.

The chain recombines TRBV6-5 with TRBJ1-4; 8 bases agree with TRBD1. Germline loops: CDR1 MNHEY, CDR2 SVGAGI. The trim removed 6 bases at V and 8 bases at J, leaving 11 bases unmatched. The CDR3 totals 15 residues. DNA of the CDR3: TGTGCCAGCAGCCAATCAGGGGGCCCAGGGGAAAAACTGTTTTTT. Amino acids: CASSQSGGPGEKLFF.

The CDR3 spells CSVYRSGELFF. DNA for the CDR3: TGCAGCGTGTACAGGTCCGGGGAGCTGTTTTTT. V is TRBV29-1 and J is TRBJ2-2; D might be TRBD1 (5 bases). The V gene lost 6 bases and the J gene lost 6 bases, with 8 bases spanning the gap. CDR3 length equals 11 residues. Germline CDR1 SQVTM, CDR2 ANQGSEA.

CDR3 DNA: TGTGCCAGCACCCGATCCGGACAGGGGGCGAGTGGCTACACCTTC. This translates into CASTRSGQGASGYTF. The rearrangement uses TRBV6-5 and TRBJ1-2; 11 bases map to TRBD1. V shed 7 bases, J shed 7 bases, and the junction held 11 bases outside the gene matches. The CDR3 totals 15 residues. Looked up from germline, CDR1 is MNHEY and CDR2 is SVGAGI.

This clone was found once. The CDR3 here is CASSFGVESHYGYTF. In nucleotides, the CDR3 is TGTGCCAGCAGTTTCGGGGTCGAAAGCCACTATGGCTACACCTTC. The chain links TRBV27 to TRBJ1-2, with D uncertain. The V and J ends lost 3 bases and 3 bases respectively, with 14 bases between them. There are 15 residues in the CDR3. Germline CDR1 MNHEY, CDR2 SMNVEV (reference sequence).

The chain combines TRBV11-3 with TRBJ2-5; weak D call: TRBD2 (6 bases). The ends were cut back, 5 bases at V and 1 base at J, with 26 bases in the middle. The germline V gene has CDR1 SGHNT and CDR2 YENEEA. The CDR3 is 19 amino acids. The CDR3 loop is CASSQDAASAHLFQETQYF. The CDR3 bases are TGTGCCAGCAGCCAAGACGCGGCTAGCGCGCACCTATTCCAAGAGACCCAGTACTTC.